This T cell receptor (beta chain) appears in the sequencing data of a study of regulatory T cells in long-lasting Graves disease. Background on the study: Persistent Graves' disease meant over 5 years of antithyroid drugs with positive TSH receptor antibodies.

Construction of TCR beta libraries relied on iRepertoire HTBI primers and on Arm-PCR targeting CDR3 regions. Using its own MiXCR run on the multiplex PCR reads, TCRdb lists one record per CDR3 protein. The sample lists a few hundred thousand distinct CDR3 sequences, about 20% occurring once. The time point was: persistent/refractory GD, antithyroid drugs over 5 years with positive TRAb. Following extraction of RNA from PBMCs, that RNA was used to make the TCR library. Each of the patients was recruited from an endocrinology department situated in Xi'an, China. This CDR3 region has 15 residues. Germline V gene data show CDR1 as SGDLS and CDR2 as YYNGEE. After removal of 4 bases from V and 7 bases from J, the junction contained 8 bases not matched to a gene. On this clonotype: What it binds is not known.

General study findings and limits: It was in persistent disease that TRBV28, TRBJ1-2 and TRBJ2-5 were favored.

The material sequenced was peripheral blood mononuclear cells (PBMCs), taken when the disease was refractory, from a patient treated with antithyroid drugs. The rearrangement links TRBV9 to TRBJ2-2; 9 bases fit TRBD2. The sequence came from a female donor with Graves disease. CDR3 residues: CASSSRLAEVGELFF. The CDR3 nucleotides read TGTGCCAGCAGCTCCCGACTAGCGGAGGTCGGGGAGCTGTTTTTT.